The following is a T cell receptor (beta chain) sequence with its context. The source of the sample is a study of radiotherapy plus CTLA-4 blockade in lung cancer. The table came from immunoSEQ multiplex PCR; TCRdb's copy has only in-frame clones and leaves some out. Of over 100,000 clones in the sample, about 90% were seen once. Trimming pared 1 base from V and 5 bases from J, leaving 23 bases between. This CDR3 is 18 amino acids long. CDR1 is SGHDN and CDR2 is FVKESK in the germline V gene. The receptor was derived from a human donor with non-small cell lung cancer that progressed on radiotherapy plus ipilimumab. The gene calls are TRBV14 and TRBJ2-5, with D perhaps matching TRBD1 or TRBD2 (5 bases each). The material sequenced was peripheral blood, taken from a patient treated with radiotherapy plus ipilimumab. CDR3 region: CASSQAPGRRHAWETQYF. CDR3 nucleotide sequence: TGTGCCAGCAGCCAAGCCCCGGGGCGACGTCATGCGTGGGAGACCCAGTACTTC.